These T cell receptor beta chains were read from a single sample in a study of neoadjuvant nivolumab and ipilimumab in lung cancer. Profiling relied on immunoSEQ multiplex PCR, and the TCRdb table lists in-frame clones only, not all of them. The top ten clones hold about 2% of a sample with more than 1,500 clones, roughly 87% of them seen once. The sequences come from adjacent normal lung tissue, collected after neoadjuvant nivolumab, alone or with ipilimumab, at or shortly before surgery. Receptors were obtained from an adult with non-small cell lung cancer. Each CDR3 is given with its conserved first and last residue. The D gene is left open where the match is weak. Clone size, where shown, is once, few, many, or a class for clones that have expanded.

clone_size	v_call	j_call	d_call	cdr3_nt	cdr3_aa
-	TRBV14	TRBJ1-2	-	TGTGCCAGCAGCCAAGAGGACAGTTTCAATGGCTACACCTTC	CASSQEDSFNGYTF
-	TRBV5-5	TRBJ1-2	-	TGTGCCAGCAGCTTGGGGGCGGGAACCTATGGCTACACCTTC	CASSLGAGTYGYTF
once	TRBV6-6	TRBJ1-1	TRBD1	TGTGCCAGCGAGTCCGGGACAGGGGTGATGAACACTGAAGCTTTCTTT	CASESGTGVMNTEAFF
-	TRBV28	TRBJ2-7	TRBD1	TGTGCCAGCAGTTTATCGGACAGGGCCTACGAGCAGTACTTC	CASSLSDRAYEQYF
-	TRBV4-2	TRBJ2-5	-	TGTGCCAGCAGCCTCATAGCGTCAAGGGAAGAGACCCAGTACTTC	CASSLIASREETQYF
-	TRBV21-1	TRBJ1-1	-	TGTGCCAGCAGCAACGGGACAGGGGAGGAGTTCACTGAAGCTTTCTTT	CASSNGTGEEFTEAFF
-	TRBV6-5	TRBJ2-4	-	TGTGCCAGCAAACTAGATAACTTAGCCAAAAACATTCAGTACTTC	CASKLDNLAKNIQYF
-	TRBV7-3	TRBJ2-3	TRBD2	TGTGCCAGCAGCTCCCGGGGTAGCGGGAGCCCAGATACGCAGTATTTT	CASSSRGSGSPDTQYF
-	TRBV18	TRBJ2-4	-	TGTGCCAGCTCACCACGGGACGGTAAAAACATTCAGTACTTC	CASSPRDGKNIQYF
-	TRBV9	TRBJ2-3	-	TGTGCCAGCAGCCCCAACACAGATACGCAGTATTTT	CASSPNTDTQYF
-	TRBV7-9	TRBJ1-2	TRBD1	TGTGCCAGCAGCGTAGGACAGGGGTATGGCTACACCTTC	CASSVGQGYGYTF
-	TRBV2	TRBJ2-2	-	TGTGCCAGCAGTGCTGCGGGGCGCAGCGGGGAGCTGTTTTTT	CASSAAGRSGELFF
once	TRBV7-3	TRBJ1-1	TRBD1	TGTGCCAGCAGCTTATCCGGGACAGAAGAAGCTTTCTTT	CASSLSGTEEAFF
-	TRBV4-2	TRBJ2-1	TRBD2	TGTGCCAGCAGGAGAACCGGGACTACTTACAATGAGCAGTTCTTC	CASRRTGTTYNEQFF